The clone carrying this T cell receptor (beta chain) turned up a few times. The antigen remains undetermined. Trimming took 5 bases from V and 0 from J; bases not matched to a gene: 16. The CDR3 is made up of 18 amino acids. Germline values: CDR1 GTSNPN, CDR2 SVGIG (reference sequence). The data derive from a study of T cells in Graves' hyperthyroidism and ophthalmopathy. Study-level findings and limits: The majority of expanded thyroid clonotypes above 0.001 also appeared in blood.

Amplification of TCR beta CDR3 regions was performed using RNA transcripts as template. Carried out on the TCR CDR3, a first-round RT-PCR used the HTBI primer set. TCRdb redid the calling of the multiplex PCR reads with MiXCR, one entry per CDR3 protein. This sample has over 500,000 distinct CDR3 sequences, with roughly 16% found just once. The sample consisted of blood. This TCR came from a woman aged 25-40 years with Graves' ophthalmopathy. This chain joins TRBV30 and TRBJ1-3, with 7 bases that match TRBD1. CDR3 sequence reads: CAWRRDRTFLASGNTIYF. The CDR3 DNA reads TGTGCCTGGCGCCGGGACAGAACCTTTCTCGCCTCTGGAAACACCATATATTTT.